This T cell receptor (beta chain) originates from a study of blood T cell repertoires in COVID-19. The overall study: In each case, the material was cDNA or gDNA derived from T cells, B-cell-depleted T cells, or PBMCs.

Repertoires were generated with immunoSEQ multiplex PCR, while TCRdb's copy carries only in-frame clones and drops some. The table shows 53,000 or so clones, with 65% to 85% occurring only once. Germline trimming cut 4 bases from V and 1 base from J; bases unmatched to any gene: 6. The CDR3 has 17 amino acids. Germline CDR1 and CDR2: SGHVS and FNYEAQ. V gene TRBV7-6 combines with J gene TRBJ2-7, with TRBD2 matching 14 bases. Input material: peripheral blood. This TCR derives from a man aged 70-80 years with active COVID-19. The CDR3 sequence: CASSSRLAGGRSYEQYF. The CDR3 nucleotides are TGTGCCAGCAGCTCAAGACTAGCGGGAGGGAGGTCCTACGAGCAGTACTTC.